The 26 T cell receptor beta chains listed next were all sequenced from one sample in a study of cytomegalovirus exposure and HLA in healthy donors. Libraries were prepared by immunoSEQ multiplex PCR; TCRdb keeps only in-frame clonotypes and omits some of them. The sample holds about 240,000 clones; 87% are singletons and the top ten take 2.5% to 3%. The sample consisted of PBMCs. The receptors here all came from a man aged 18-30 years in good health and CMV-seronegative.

The CDR3 DNA is TGTGCCAGCACCTTACAGGGGGAGCACACCTTC. Its translation is CASTLQGEHTF. This chain connects TRBV5-4 to TRBJ1-2, with TRBD1 matching 8 bases. The CDR3 runs to 11 residues. Germline V gene lookup returns CDR1 SGHNT and CDR2 YYREEE (reference sequence). J lost 12 bases, V lost 6 bases, and 7 bases had no gene match.

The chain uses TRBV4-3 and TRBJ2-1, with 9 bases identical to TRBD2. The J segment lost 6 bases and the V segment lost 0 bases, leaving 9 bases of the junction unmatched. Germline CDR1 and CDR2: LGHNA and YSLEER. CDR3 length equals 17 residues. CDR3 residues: CASSQDQGGSGSNEQFF. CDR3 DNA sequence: TGCGCCAGCAGCCAAGATCAAGGTGGTAGCGGGAGCAATGAGCAGTTCTTC.

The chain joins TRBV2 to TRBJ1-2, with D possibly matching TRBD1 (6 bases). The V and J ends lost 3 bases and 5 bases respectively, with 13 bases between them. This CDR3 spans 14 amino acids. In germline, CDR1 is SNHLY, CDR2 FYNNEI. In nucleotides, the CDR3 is TGTGCCAGCAGTGAGAAGGCCCAGGGGTATGGCTACACCTTC. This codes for CASSEKAQGYGYTF.

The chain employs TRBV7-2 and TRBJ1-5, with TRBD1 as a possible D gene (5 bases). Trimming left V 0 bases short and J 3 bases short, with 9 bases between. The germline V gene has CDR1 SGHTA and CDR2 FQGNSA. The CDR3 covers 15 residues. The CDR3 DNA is TGTGCCAGCAGCTTAGCGGCAGGGAACAATCAGCCCCAGCATTTT. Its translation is CASSLAAGNNQPQHF.

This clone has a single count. CDR3 loop: CASSPTIPSTDTQYF. As DNA, the CDR3 is TGCGCCAGCAGCCCGACAATTCCGAGCACAGATACGCAGTATTTT. The chain couples TRBV4-3 to TRBJ2-3; D is unresolved. V was pared by 4 bases and J by 0 bases, with 11 bases between. Germline loops: CDR1 LGHNA, CDR2 YSLEER. There are 15 residues in the CDR3.

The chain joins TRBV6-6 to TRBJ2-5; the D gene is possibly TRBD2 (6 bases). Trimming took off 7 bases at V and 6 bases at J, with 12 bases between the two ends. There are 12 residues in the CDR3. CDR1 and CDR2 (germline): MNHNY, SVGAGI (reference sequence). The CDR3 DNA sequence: TGTGCCAGCACTAACGGGGGACAGACCCAGTACTTC. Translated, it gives CASTNGGQTQYF.

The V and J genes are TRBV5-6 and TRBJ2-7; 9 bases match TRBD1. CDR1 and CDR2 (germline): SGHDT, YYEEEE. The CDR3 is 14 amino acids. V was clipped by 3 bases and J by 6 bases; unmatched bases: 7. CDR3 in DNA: TGTGCCAGCAGCTCCGGGACAGGGTTATCCGAGCAGTACTTC. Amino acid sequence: CASSSGTGLSEQYF. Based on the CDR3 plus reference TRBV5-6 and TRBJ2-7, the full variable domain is DAGVTQSPTHLIKTRGQQVTLRCSPKSGHDTVSWYQQALGQGPQFIFQYYEEEERQRGNFPDRFSGHQFPNYSSELNVNALLLGDSALYLCASSSGTGLSEQYFGPGTRLTVT.

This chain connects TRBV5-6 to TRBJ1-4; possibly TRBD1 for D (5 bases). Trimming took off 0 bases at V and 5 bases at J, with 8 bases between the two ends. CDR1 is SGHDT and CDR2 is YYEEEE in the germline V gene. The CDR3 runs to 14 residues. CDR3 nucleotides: TGTGCCAGCAGCTTGGCGGGACTCAATGAAAAACTGTTTTTT. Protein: CASSLAGLNEKLFF. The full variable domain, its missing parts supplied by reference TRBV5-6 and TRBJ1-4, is DAGVTQSPTHLIKTRGQQVTLRCSPKSGHDTVSWYQQALGQGPQFIFQYYEEEERQRGNFPDRFSGHQFPNYSSELNVNALLLGDSALYLCASSLAGLNEKLFFGSGTQLSVL.

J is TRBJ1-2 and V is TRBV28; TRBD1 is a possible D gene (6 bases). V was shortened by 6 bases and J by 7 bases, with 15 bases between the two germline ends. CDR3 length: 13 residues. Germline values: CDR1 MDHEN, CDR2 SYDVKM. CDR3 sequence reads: CASSLGGARGYTF. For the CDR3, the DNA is TGTGCCAGCAGCTTGGGGGGGGCTCGTGGCTACACCTTC.

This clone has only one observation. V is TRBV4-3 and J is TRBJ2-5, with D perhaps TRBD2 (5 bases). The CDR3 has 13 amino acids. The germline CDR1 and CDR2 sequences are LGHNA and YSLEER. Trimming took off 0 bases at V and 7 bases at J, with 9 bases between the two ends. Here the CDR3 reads CASSQDPAGTQYF. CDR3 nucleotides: TGCGCCAGCAGCCAAGATCCGGCGGGGACCCAGTACTTC.

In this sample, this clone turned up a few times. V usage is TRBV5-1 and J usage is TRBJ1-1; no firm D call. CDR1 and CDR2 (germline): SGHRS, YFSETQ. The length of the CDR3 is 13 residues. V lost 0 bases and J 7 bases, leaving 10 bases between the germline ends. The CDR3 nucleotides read TGCGCCAGCAGCTTGGGGCGGAAGGATGAAGCTTTCTTT. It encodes CASSLGRKDEAFF.

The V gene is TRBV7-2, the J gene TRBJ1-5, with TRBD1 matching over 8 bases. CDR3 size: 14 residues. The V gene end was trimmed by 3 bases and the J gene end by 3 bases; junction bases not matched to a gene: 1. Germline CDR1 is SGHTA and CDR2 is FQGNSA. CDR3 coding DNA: TGTGCCAGCAGCTTGGGACAGGCCAATCAGCCCCAGCATTTT. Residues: CASSLGQANQPQHF.

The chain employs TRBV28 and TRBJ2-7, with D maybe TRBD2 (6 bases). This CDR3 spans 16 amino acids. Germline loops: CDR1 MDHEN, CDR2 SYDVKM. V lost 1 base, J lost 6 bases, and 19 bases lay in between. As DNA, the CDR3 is TGTGCCAGCAGTTTATATCGGGGGTTGAGAACTGGCGAGCAGTACTTC. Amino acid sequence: CASSLYRGLRTGEQYF.

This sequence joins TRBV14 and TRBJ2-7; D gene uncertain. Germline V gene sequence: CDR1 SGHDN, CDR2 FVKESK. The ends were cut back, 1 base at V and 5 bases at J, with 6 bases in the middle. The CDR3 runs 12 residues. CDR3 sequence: CASSQVTDEQYF. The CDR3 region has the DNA TGTGCCAGCAGCCAAGTAACGGACGAGCAGTACTTC.

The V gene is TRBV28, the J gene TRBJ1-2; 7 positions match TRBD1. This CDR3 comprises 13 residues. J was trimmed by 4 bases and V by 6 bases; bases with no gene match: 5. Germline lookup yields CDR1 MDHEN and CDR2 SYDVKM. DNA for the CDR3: TGTGCCAGCAGCCAAGGACAGGCCTATGGCTACACCTTC. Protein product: CASSQGQAYGYTF.

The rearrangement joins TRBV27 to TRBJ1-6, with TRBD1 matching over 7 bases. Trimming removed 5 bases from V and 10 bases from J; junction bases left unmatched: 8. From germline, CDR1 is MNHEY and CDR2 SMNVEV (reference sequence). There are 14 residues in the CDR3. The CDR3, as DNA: TGTGCCAGCAGTGTGGACAGGTCCGGATCACCCCTCCACTTT. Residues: CASSVDRSGSPLHF.

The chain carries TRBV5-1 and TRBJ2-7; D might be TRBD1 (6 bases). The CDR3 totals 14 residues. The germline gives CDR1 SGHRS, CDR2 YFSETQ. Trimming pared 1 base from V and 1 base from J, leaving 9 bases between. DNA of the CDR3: TGCGCCAGCAGCTTGTTAGGGACATCCTACGAGCAGTACTTC. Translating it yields CASSLLGTSYEQYF.

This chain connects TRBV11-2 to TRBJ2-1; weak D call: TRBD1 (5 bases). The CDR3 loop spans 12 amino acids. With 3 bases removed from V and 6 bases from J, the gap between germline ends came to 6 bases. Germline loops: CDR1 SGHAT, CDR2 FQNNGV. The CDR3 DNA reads TGTGCCAGCAGCTTGGGGCGCAATGAGCAGTTCTTC. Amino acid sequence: CASSLGRNEQFF.

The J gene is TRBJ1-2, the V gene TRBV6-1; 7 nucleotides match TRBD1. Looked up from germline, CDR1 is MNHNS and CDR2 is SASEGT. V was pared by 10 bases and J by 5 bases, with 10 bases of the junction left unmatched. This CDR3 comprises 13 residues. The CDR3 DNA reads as TGTGCCACCACGGGACAGCTCCTGTATGGCTACACCTTC. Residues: CATTGQLLYGYTF.

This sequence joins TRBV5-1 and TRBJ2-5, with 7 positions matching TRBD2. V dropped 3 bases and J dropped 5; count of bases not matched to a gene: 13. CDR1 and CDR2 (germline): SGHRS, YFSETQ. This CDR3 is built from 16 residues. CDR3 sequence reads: CASSSPGLRLIETQYF. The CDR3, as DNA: TGCGCCAGCAGCTCCCCGGGACTACGCTTGATCGAGACCCAGTACTTC.

The CDR3 DNA is TGTGCCAGCAGCCCGGGACTAGAAGTTAGCGAGCAGTACTTC. Encoded protein: CASSPGLEVSEQYF. The chain carries TRBV27 and TRBJ2-7, with TRBD2 matching 8 bases. The V and J ends lost 6 bases and 6 bases, in that order; junction bases with no gene match: 10. CDR1 and CDR2 from the germline V gene are MNHEY and SMNVEV (reference sequence). The CDR3 sequence is 14 residues long.

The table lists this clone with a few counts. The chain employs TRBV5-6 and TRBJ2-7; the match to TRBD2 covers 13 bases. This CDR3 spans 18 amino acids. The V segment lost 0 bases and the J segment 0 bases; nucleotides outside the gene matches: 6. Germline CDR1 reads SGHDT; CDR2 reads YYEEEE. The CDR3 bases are TGTGCCAGCAGCTTGGTTACTAGCGGGAGGGACTACTCCTACGAGCAGTACTTC. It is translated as CASSLVTSGRDYSYEQYF.

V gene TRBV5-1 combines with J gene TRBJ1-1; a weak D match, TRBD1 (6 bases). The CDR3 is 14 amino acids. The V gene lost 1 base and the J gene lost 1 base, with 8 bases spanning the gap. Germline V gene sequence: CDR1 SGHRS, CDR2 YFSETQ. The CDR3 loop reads CASSLKQGNTEAFF. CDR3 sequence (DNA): TGCGCCAGCAGCTTGAAACAGGGGAACACTGAAGCTTTCTTT.

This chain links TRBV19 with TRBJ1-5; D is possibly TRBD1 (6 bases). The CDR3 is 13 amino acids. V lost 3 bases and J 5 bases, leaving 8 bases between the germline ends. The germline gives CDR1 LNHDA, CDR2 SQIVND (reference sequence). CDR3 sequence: CASSMTGDQPQHF. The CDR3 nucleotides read TGTGCCAGTAGTATGACAGGTGATCAGCCCCAGCATTTT.

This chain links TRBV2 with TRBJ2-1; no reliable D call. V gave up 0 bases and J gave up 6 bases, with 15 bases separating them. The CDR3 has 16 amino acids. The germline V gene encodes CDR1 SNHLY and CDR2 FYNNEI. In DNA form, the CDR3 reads TGTGCCAGCAGTGAAGCGCTTCCGGGTATCGGCAATGAGCAGTTCTTC. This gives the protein CASSEALPGIGNEQFF. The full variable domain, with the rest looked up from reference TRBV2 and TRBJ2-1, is EPEVTQTPSHQVTQMGQEVILRCVPISNHLYFYWYRQILGQKVEFLVSFYNNEISEKSEIFDDQFSVERPDGSNFTLKIRSTKLEDSAMYFCASSEALPGIGNEQFFGPGTRLTVL.

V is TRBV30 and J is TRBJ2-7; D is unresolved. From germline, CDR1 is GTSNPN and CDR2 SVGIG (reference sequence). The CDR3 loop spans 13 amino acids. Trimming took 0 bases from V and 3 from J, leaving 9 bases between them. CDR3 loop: CAWSVGPVYEQYF. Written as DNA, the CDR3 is TGTGCCTGGAGTGTGGGCCCCGTCTACGAGCAGTACTTC.